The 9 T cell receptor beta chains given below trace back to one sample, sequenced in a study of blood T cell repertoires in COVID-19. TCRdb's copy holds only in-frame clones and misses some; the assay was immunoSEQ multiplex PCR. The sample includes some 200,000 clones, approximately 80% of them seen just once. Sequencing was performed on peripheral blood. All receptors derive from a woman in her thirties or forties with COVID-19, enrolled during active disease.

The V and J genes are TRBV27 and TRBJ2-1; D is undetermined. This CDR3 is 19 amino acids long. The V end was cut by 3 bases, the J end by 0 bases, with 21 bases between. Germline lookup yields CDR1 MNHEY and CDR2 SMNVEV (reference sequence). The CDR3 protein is CASSFDLPIRVSSYNEQFF. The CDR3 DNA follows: TGTGCCAGCAGTTTTGACCTTCCTATTCGGGTTTCCTCCTACAATGAGCAGTTCTTC.

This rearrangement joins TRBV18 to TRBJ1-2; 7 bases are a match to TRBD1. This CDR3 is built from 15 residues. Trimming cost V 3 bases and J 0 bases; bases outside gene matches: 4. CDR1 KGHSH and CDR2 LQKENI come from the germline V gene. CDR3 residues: CASSPEDRTNYGYTF. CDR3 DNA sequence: TGTGCCAGCTCACCGGAGGACAGGACTAACTATGGCTACACCTTC. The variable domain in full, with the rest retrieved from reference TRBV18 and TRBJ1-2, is NAGVMQNPRHLVRRRGQEARLRCSPMKGHSHVYWYRQLPEEGLKFMVYLQKENIIDESGMPKERFSAEFPKEGPSILRIQQVVRGDSAAYFCASSPEDRTNYGYTFGSGTRLTVV.

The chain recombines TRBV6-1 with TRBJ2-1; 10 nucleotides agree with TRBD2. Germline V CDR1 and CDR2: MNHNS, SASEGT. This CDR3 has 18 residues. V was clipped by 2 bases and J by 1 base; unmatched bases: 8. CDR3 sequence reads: CASSEFSSGSRSYNEQFF. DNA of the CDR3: TGTGCCAGCAGTGAATTTTCTAGCGGGAGTCGGTCCTACAATGAGCAGTTCTTC.

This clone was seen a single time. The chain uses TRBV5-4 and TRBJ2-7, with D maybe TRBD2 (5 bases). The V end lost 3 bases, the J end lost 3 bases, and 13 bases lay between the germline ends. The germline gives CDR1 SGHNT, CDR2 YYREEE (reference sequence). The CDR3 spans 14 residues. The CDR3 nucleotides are TGTGCCAGCAGCTCGGATGACTACCACTACGAGCAGTACTTC. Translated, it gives CASSSDDYHYEQYF.

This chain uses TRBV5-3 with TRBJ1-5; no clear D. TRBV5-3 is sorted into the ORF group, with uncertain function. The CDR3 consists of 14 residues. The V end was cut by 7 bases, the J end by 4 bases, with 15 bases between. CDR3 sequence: CARGLGSSNQPQHF. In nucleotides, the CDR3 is TGTGCCAGAGGCCTGGGGAGTAGTAATCAGCCCCAGCATTTT.

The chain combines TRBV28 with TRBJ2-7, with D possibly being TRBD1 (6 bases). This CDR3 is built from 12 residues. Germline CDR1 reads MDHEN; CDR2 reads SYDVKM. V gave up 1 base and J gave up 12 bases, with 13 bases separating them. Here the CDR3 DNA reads TGTGCCAGCAGTTTATTGACAGGTCAGTGGTACTTC. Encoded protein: CASSLLTGQWYF.

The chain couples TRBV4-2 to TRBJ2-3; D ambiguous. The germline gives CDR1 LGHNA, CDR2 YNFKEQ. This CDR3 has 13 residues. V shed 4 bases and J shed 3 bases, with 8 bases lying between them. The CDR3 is CASSPSSTDTQYF. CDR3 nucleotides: TGTGCCAGCAGCCCTAGTAGTACAGATACGCAGTATTTT.

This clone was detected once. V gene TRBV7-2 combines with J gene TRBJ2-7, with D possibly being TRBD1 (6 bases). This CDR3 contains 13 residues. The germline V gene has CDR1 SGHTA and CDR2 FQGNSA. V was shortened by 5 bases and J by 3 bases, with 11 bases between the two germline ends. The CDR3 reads CASSPGQNYEQYV. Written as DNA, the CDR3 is TGTGCCAGCAGCCCGGGACAAAACTACGAGCAGTACGTC.

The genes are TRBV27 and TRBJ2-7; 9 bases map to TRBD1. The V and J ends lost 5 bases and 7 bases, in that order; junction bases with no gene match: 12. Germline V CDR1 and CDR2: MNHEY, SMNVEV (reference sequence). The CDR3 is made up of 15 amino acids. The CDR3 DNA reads TGTGCCAGCAGTCTCACGGGACAGGGCTTCGGGGAGCAGTACTTC. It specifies CASSLTGQGFGEQYF.